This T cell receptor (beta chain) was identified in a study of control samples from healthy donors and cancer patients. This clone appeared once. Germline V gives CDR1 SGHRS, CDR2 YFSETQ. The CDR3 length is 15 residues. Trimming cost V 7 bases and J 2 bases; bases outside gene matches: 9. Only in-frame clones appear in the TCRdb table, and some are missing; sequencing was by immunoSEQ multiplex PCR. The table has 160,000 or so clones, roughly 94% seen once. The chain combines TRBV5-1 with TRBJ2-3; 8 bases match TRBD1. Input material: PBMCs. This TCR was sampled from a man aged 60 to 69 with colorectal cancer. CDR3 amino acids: CASAPGQEFTDTQYF. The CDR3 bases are TGCGCCAGCGCCCCGGGACAGGAGTTCACAGATACGCAGTATTTT.